A single sample gave rise to the 27 T cell receptor beta chains below, sequenced in a study of blood T cell repertoires in COVID-19. Clones were sequenced by immunoSEQ multiplex PCR, and TCRdb holds only the in-frame ones, with some missing. The data hold a few hundred thousand clones, with roughly 87% observed a single time. The source material was peripheral blood. The receptor set was obtained from a woman between 45 and 60 years old who had recovered from COVID-19.

The chain employs TRBV9 and TRBJ1-1, with D perhaps matching TRBD1 (6 bases). The V end lost 3 bases, the J end lost 2 bases, and 14 bases lay between the germline ends. The CDR3 extends over 15 amino acids. Germline values: CDR1 SGDLS, CDR2 YYNGEE. CDR3 bases: TGTGCCAGCAGCGCTAGGACAGAACCCAACACTGAAGCTTTCTTT. This gives the protein CASSARTEPNTEAFF.

V and J are TRBV19 and TRBJ1-2; 10 bases line up with TRBD1. CDR3 length equals 15 residues. Looked up from germline, CDR1 is LNHDA and CDR2 is SQIVND (reference sequence). Trimming at V came to 4 bases and at J to 8 bases, leaving 10 bases not matched to a gene. Here the CDR3 reads CASSSLRDRGRGYTF. The DNA of the CDR3 is TGTGCCAGTAGTAGCTTACGGGACAGGGGACGGGGCTACACCTTC. Together with reference TRBV19 and TRBJ1-2, the CDR3 gives the full variable domain: DGGITQSPKYLFRKEGQNVTLSCEQNLNHDAMYWYRQDPGQGLRLIYYSQIVNDFQKGDIAEGYSVSREKKESFPLTVTSAQKNPTAFYLCASSSLRDRGRGYTFGSGTRLTVV.

This chain joins TRBV7-2 and TRBJ2-5; no clear D gene. Trimming shortened V by 5 bases and J by 4 bases, and 11 bases separated the two germline ends. The CDR3 length is 13 residues. Germline V gene data show CDR1 as SGHTA and CDR2 as FQGNSA. For the CDR3, the DNA is TGTGCCAGCAGCCCCATCCCCGGAGAGACCCAGTACTTC. Protein sequence: CASSPIPGETQYF.

The chain links TRBV7-2 to TRBJ1-2; 11 bases are shared with TRBD1. The CDR3 has 14 residues. V shed 4 bases, J shed 4 bases, and the junction held 2 bases outside the gene matches. Germline V gene lookup returns CDR1 SGHTA and CDR2 FQGNSA. The CDR3 region is CASSWDRGVYGYTF. CDR3 DNA: TGTGCCAGCAGCTGGGACAGGGGGGTCTATGGCTACACCTTC.

This clone was counted between two and nine times. The chain combines TRBV7-2 with TRBJ2-2; D call uncertain. This CDR3 is 14 amino acids long. Trimming cost V 6 bases and J 0 bases, with 8 bases left between them. CDR1 and CDR2 (germline): SGHTA, FQGNSA. CDR3 DNA: TGTGCCAGCAGTAAGCGAACGAACACCGGGGAGCTGTTTTTT. It yields the protein CASSKRTNTGELFF. The whole variable domain, remainder taken from reference TRBV7-2 and TRBJ2-2, is GAGVSQSPSNKVTEKGKDVELRCDPISGHTALYWYRQSLGQGLEFLIYFQGNSAPDKSGLPSDRFSAERTGGSVSTLTIQRTQQEDSAVYLCASSKRTNTGELFFGEGSRLTVL.

This clone was seen just once. Different DNA sequences within this sample yield the same CDR3. The chain employs TRBV27 and TRBJ2-7; D is uncertain. This CDR3 contains 11 residues. V was trimmed by 4 bases and J by 4 bases, leaving 5 bases between them. CDR1 is MNHEY, CDR2 SMNVEV, per germline (reference sequence). In DNA, the CDR3 is TGTGCCAGCAGTTCCTCTTACGAGCAGTACTTC. This sequence encodes CASSSSYEQYF.

Points on this clone: A much larger clone differs from this one at a single base, so this may be a read error. This rearrangement joins TRBV5-8 to TRBJ1-1, with unresolved D. The CDR3 spans 12 residues. Trimming stripped 2 bases from V and 1 base from J, with 3 bases between. CDR1 and CDR2 (germline): SGHTS, YDEGEE. DNA for the CDR3: TGTGCCAGCAGCTTCGGGAACACTGAAGCTTTCTTT. It specifies CASSFGNTEAFF.

The gene calls are TRBV9 and TRBJ1-4; 7 bases agree with TRBD1. The V gene's germline CDR1 is SGDLS and CDR2 YYNGEE. The V segment lost 0 bases and the J segment 1 base; nucleotides outside the gene matches: 12. The CDR3 runs 19 residues. CDR3 in DNA: TGTGCCAGCAGCGTAGATTACGAGGGCAGGGGGGAAACTAATGAAAAACTGTTTTTT. Encoded protein: CASSVDYEGRGETNEKLFF.

The table lists this clone with a count of one. V and J are TRBV3-1 (or the pseudogene TRBV3-2) and TRBJ2-5, with a weak D call TRBD2 (8 bases). This CDR3 region has 16 residues. Germline V gene sequence: CDR1 LGHDT, CDR2 YNNKEL (reference sequence). The V and J ends lost 8 bases and 2 bases respectively, with 21 bases between them. This CDR3 is CASSTGAGGPQETQYF. In nucleotides, the CDR3 is TGTGCCAGCTCTACAGGGGCGGGAGGACCACAAGAGACCCAGTACTTC.

This chain links TRBV29-1 with TRBJ1-5; TRBD1 might be the D (5 bases). Germline-derived CDR1 and CDR2 are SQVTM and ANQGSEA. V lost 6 bases and J lost 2, with 17 bases in between. The length of the CDR3 is 15 residues. The CDR3 reads CSVGGGSGGNQPQHF. The DNA of the CDR3 is TGCAGCGTAGGTGGGGGATCGGGGGGCAATCAGCCCCAGCATTTT. Full variable domain (missing parts from reference TRBV29-1 and TRBJ1-5): SAVISQKPSRDICQRGTSLTIQCQVDSQVTMMFWYRQQPGQSLTLIATANQGSEATYESGFVIDKFPISRPNLTFSTLTVSNMSPEDSSIYLCSVGGGSGGNQPQHFGDGTRLSIL.

This chain connects TRBV9 to TRBJ1-2, with 12 bases fitting TRBD1. Germline CDR1 SGDLS, CDR2 YYNGEE. Germline trimming cut 3 bases from V and 5 bases from J; bases unmatched to any gene: 5. This CDR3 comprises 15 residues. The CDR3 coding sequence is TGTGCCAGCAGCGCGGGACAGGGGGCTAGGTATGGCTACACCTTC. Amino acids: CASSAGQGARYGYTF.

The CDR3 DNA follows: TGTGCCAGCAGCTTAAAGCCCCTGGACGAGCAGTACTTC. Its translation: CASSLKPLDEQYF. The chain joins TRBV7-3 to TRBJ2-7; no clear D gene. Germline values: CDR1 SGHTA, CDR2 FQGTGA. The V gene lost 1 base and the J gene lost 5 bases, with 9 bases spanning the gap. This CDR3 spans 13 amino acids.

The chain has TRBV4-2 and TRBJ2-3, with D possibly matching TRBD1 (6 bases). Germline values: CDR1 LGHNA, CDR2 YNFKEQ. CDR3 length: 16 residues. Trimming pared 1 base from V and 3 bases from J, leaving 14 bases between. CDR3 DNA: TGTGCCAGCAGCCAAGTAGTACAGGGCGGGACAGATACGCAGTATTTT. Its translation: CASSQVVQGGTDTQYF.

In this sample, this clone turned up a few times. V is TRBV19 and J is TRBJ1-2; D uncertain. The CDR3 spans 13 residues. Germline values: CDR1 LNHDA, CDR2 SQIVND (reference sequence). V shed 6 bases and J shed 8 bases, with 16 bases lying between them. This chain's CDR3 is CASRQRHGGGYTF. In nucleotides, the CDR3 is TGTGCCAGTAGGCAAAGGCACGGCGGGGGCTACACCTTC.

The V call is TRBV6-5, the J call TRBJ1-5; perhaps TRBD1 as D (5 bases). This CDR3 contains 15 residues. V was trimmed by 6 bases and J by 0 bases, leaving 12 bases between them. Germline CDR1 and CDR2: MNHEY and SVGAGI. DNA of the CDR3: TGTGCCAGCAGCCCGGACATACTTAGCAATCAGCCCCAGCATTTT. This translates into CASSPDILSNQPQHF.

The J gene is TRBJ2-1, the V gene TRBV10-3; D is undetermined. The germline V and J ends were trimmed by 6 bases and 6 bases, with 9 bases remaining between them. The CDR3 spans 12 residues. CDR1 and CDR2 from the germline V gene are ENHRY and SYGVKD. The CDR3: CAIRKESNEQFF. The CDR3 DNA is TGTGCCATCAGAAAAGAGAGCAATGAGCAGTTCTTC.

The genes are TRBV11-3 and TRBJ2-1; TRBD1 aligns across 8 bases. Germline CDR1 SGHNT, CDR2 YENEEA. V dropped 5 bases and J dropped 5; count of bases not matched to a gene: 8. The CDR3 length is 15 residues. CDR3 sequence: CASSPGQGADNEQFF. Written as DNA, the CDR3 is TGTGCCAGCAGCCCGGGGCAGGGGGCCGACAATGAGCAGTTCTTC. Filled out from reference TRBV11-3 and TRBJ2-1, the complete variable domain reads EAGVVQSPRYKIIEKKQPVAFWCNPISGHNTLYWYLQNLGQGPELLIRYENEEAVDDSQLPKDRFSAERLKGVDSTLKIQPAELGDSAVYLCASSPGQGADNEQFFGPGTRLTVL.

J is TRBJ1-4 and V is TRBV4-2, with D possibly matching TRBD1 (5 bases). V lost 1 base, J lost 3 bases, and 12 bases lay in between. Germline V gene lookup returns CDR1 LGHNA and CDR2 YNFKEQ. The CDR3 spans 16 residues. The CDR3 here is CASSQAGVGANEKLFF. DNA of the CDR3: TGTGCCAGCAGCCAAGCGGGGGTTGGGGCTAATGAAAAACTGTTTTTT.

CDR3 coding DNA: TGTGCCAGCTCACCGATGGACAGCAAGTGGAACTATGGCTACACCTTC. This codes for CASSPMDSKWNYGYTF. The chain combines TRBV18 with TRBJ1-2, with a possible D match to TRBD1 (6 bases). The CDR3 runs to 16 residues. The germline CDR1 and CDR2 sequences are KGHSH and LQKENI. Deletions cut 3 bases from V and 2 bases from J, with 16 bases between.

For this clone: This specimen includes other DNA sequences encoding the same CDR3. The chain combines TRBV19 with TRBJ1-5, with D possibly being TRBD1 (5 bases). V lost 3 bases to trimming and J lost 3 bases, with 9 bases between them. The CDR3 is 14 amino acids. CDR1 is LNHDA and CDR2 is SQIVND in the germline V gene (reference sequence). CDR3 protein: CASSIRDFNQPQHF. CDR3 nucleotide sequence: TGTGCCAGTAGTATCCGGGACTTCAATCAGCCCCAGCATTTT.

J is TRBJ2-3 and V is TRBV7-2, with 8 nucleotides matching TRBD2. CDR3 length: 16 residues. With 6 bases clipped from V and 2 bases from J, the junction kept 10 bases outside the gene matches. The germline V gene encodes CDR1 SGHTA and CDR2 FQGNSA. The CDR3 protein is CASSKTSATYTDTQYF. Written as DNA, the CDR3 is TGTGCCAGCAGTAAGACTAGCGCGACCTACACAGATACGCAGTATTTT.

This chain joins TRBV3-1 (or the pseudogene TRBV3-2) and TRBJ2-3; no clear D gene. The germline V and J ends were trimmed by 2 bases and 0 bases, with 18 bases remaining between them. There are 18 residues in the CDR3. Looked up from germline, CDR1 is LGHDT and CDR2 is YNNKEL (reference sequence). The CDR3 sequence is CASSQQKSTRISTDTQYF. DNA for the CDR3: TGTGCCAGCAGCCAACAGAAATCGACACGGATCAGCACAGATACGCAGTATTTT.

The chain employs TRBV27 and TRBJ2-2; D is unresolved. Germline V gene sequence: CDR1 MNHEY, CDR2 SMNVEV (reference sequence). V dropped 3 bases and J dropped 4 bases, with 12 bases sitting between them. There are 15 residues in the CDR3. CDR3 in DNA: TGTGCCAGCAGTTTTCATCGGGTGAGCACCGGGGAGCTGTTTTTT. Its protein product is CASSFHRVSTGELFF.

The V call is TRBV19, the J call TRBJ1-5; 8 bases match TRBD1. Germline trimming cut 7 bases from V and 6 bases from J; bases unmatched to any gene: 5. Germline V gene sequence: CDR1 LNHDA, CDR2 SQIVND (reference sequence). This CDR3 is 13 amino acids long. In DNA form, the CDR3 reads TGTGCCAGTAATGGACAGGGCCCTCAGCCCCAGCATTTT. Amino acids: CASNGQGPQPQHF.

This chain connects TRBV6-6 to TRBJ2-1; tentatively, D is TRBD2 (5 bases). V gave up 4 bases and J gave up 5 bases, with 15 bases separating them. This CDR3 has 15 residues. Germline lookup yields CDR1 MNHNY and CDR2 SVGAGI (reference sequence). CDR3 residues: CASSSPGLGDNEQFF. Here the CDR3 DNA reads TGTGCCAGCAGTTCCCCCGGGCTCGGGGACAATGAGCAGTTCTTC.

This clone is a singleton in its sample. V and J are TRBV7-9 and TRBJ1-2; 9 nucleotides align to TRBD1. CDR3 length equals 15 residues. V trimming: 5 bases; J trimming: 4 bases; junction bases outside the gene matches: 8. Per the germline V gene, CDR1 is SEHNR and CDR2 is FQNEAQ (reference sequence). The CDR3 region is CASSKQGANFYGYTF. The CDR3, as DNA: TGTGCCAGCAGCAAACAGGGGGCAAATTTCTATGGCTACACCTTC.

This clone was counted a single time. V gene TRBV6-1 combines with J gene TRBJ2-6; maybe TRBD1 (6 bases). The CDR3 length is 19 residues. Trimming pared 3 bases from V and 0 bases from J, leaving 18 bases between. Germline values: CDR1 MNHNS, CDR2 SASEGT. CDR3 sequence (DNA): TGTGCCAGCAGTGAGGGGGACACCCTGTACCCCTCTGGGGCCAACGTCCTGACTTTC. Translation gives CASSEGDTLYPSGANVLTF.